What follows are 8 T cell receptor beta chains derived from one specimen sequenced in a study of spatial heterogeneity in lung cancer. Whole-study findings and limits: The study found that expanded intratumoral alpha and beta TCR counts tracked tumor mutation counts.

These receptors' antigens are unknown. In TCRdb, the 5' RACE reads were re-called with MiXCR into one record per CDR3 protein. The sample holds about 9,800 distinct CDR3 sequences, about 6.3% seen once. Time point meaning: sample taken at primary tumor resection. The specimen was lung tumor tissue, collected at surgery. The receptors stem from a male donor with early-stage non-small cell lung cancer.

V gene TRBV11-3 combines with J gene TRBJ2-3; D possibly corresponds to TRBD1 (6 bases). V was cut by 5 bases and J by 0 bases, with 9 bases left in between. This CDR3 has 14 residues. Germline V gene lookup returns CDR1 SGHNT and CDR2 YENEEA. CDR3 nucleotide sequence: TGTGCCAGCAGCCAGGGGCTGAGCACAGATACGCAGTATTTT. This translates into CASSQGLSTDTQYF.

This clonotype was observed many times. This chain uses TRBV28 with TRBJ1-2; D unclear. The CDR3 contains 14 residues. V lost 4 bases to trimming and J lost 8 bases, with 17 bases between them. Germline V CDR1 and CDR2: MDHEN, SYDVKM. CDR3 nucleotides: TGTGCCAGCAGTTCCCCCTCGGGAGAACGGGGCTACACCTTC. Encoded protein: CASSSPSGERGYTF.

This clonotype was observed at least ten times. The chain recombines TRBV7-3 with TRBJ1-1, with D uncertain. In germline, CDR1 is SGHTA, CDR2 FQGTGA. The CDR3 contains 13 residues. Between the trimmed V and J ends, which lost 0 bases and 0 bases, there was a span of 2 bases. CDR3 sequence (DNA): TGTGCCAGCAGCTTAACCTTGAACACTGAAGCTTTCTTT. This sequence encodes CASSLTLNTEAFF.

This clonotype is termed medium-sized (0.01 to 0.1%). The chain couples TRBV6-1 to TRBJ2-4; D call uncertain. The CDR3 is made up of 12 amino acids. The germline V gene encodes CDR1 MNHNS and CDR2 SASEGT. Trimming cost V 7 bases and J 3 bases, with 7 bases left between them. The CDR3 is CASTSYKNIQYF. The CDR3 region has the DNA TGTGCCAGCACTTCCTACAAAAACATTCAGTACTTC.

This clonotype has at least ten counts. The V and J genes are TRBV5-1 and TRBJ2-7; 7 bases map to TRBD1. Germline loops: CDR1 SGHRS, CDR2 YFSETQ. V was pared by 4 bases and J by 2 bases, with 3 bases of the junction left unmatched. The CDR3 runs to 13 residues. CDR3 in DNA: TGCGCCAGCAGCACGGGACAGCCCTACGAGCAGTACTTC. As protein: CASSTGQPYEQYF.

This clonotype showed up many times. The gene calls are TRBV6-5 and TRBJ1-2, with 7 bases aligning to TRBD1. This CDR3 region has 15 residues. Germline V lookup: CDR1 MNHEY, CDR2 SVGAGI. V shed 4 bases, J shed 0 bases, and the junction held 5 bases outside the gene matches. The CDR3 DNA sequence: TGTGCCAGCAGTTCCCAGGGGGGCGCTAACTATGGCTACACCTTC. Encoded protein: CASSSQGGANYGYTF.

This clonotype appeared many times. The gene calls are TRBV9 and TRBJ2-5; 9 bases agree with TRBD1. J was trimmed by 2 bases and V by 3 bases; bases with no gene match: 2. CDR1 and CDR2 (germline): SGDLS, YYNGEE. The length of the CDR3 is 14 residues. CDR3: CASSAGTGQETQYF. CDR3 bases: TGTGCCAGCAGCGCCGGGACAGGGCAAGAGACCCAGTACTTC. Combining the CDR3 with reference TRBV9 and TRBJ2-5 gives the whole variable domain DSGVTQTPKHLITATGQRVTLRCSPRSGDLSVYWYQQSLDQGLQFLIQYYNGEERAKGNILERFSAQQFPDLHSELNLSSLELGDSALYFCASSAGTGQETQYFGPGTRLLVL.

This clonotype is medium-sized. The V and J genes are TRBV7-2 and TRBJ1-2; no clear D. The CDR3 is 15 residues long. Germline CDR1 is SGHTA and CDR2 is FQGNSA. V was cut by 1 base and J by 6 bases, with 15 bases left in between. CDR3 sequence reads: CASSLVPGRSDGYTF. Here the CDR3 DNA reads TGTGCCAGCAGCTTAGTCCCCGGCAGGAGCGATGGCTACACCTTC. Variable domain in full (rest from reference TRBV7-2 and TRBJ1-2): GAGVSQSPSNKVTEKGKDVELRCDPISGHTALYWYRQSLGQGLEFLIYFQGNSAPDKSGLPSDRFSAERTGGSVSTLTIQRTQQEDSAVYLCASSLVPGRSDGYTFGSGTRLTVV.